This T cell receptor beta chain derives from a study of cytomegalovirus exposure and HLA in healthy donors. A note on this clone: Its target is not known.

Primers: 60 Vbeta forward and 13 Jbeta reverse. Profiling relied on immunoSEQ multiplex PCR, and the TCRdb table lists in-frame clones only, not all of them. The sample lists around 180,000 clones; 70% to 85% were seen once. Study results and limitations: The Asian-associated ancestry cluster reportedly had fewer N-insertions than the roughly 700-donor mean in a later analysis. Most CMV-associated TCR beta chains were later found to appear HLA-restricted. For TCR beta chains, V- and J-gene trimming was later linked to a missense DCLRE1C variant.

The length of the CDR3 is 17 residues. Deletions cut 5 bases from V and 4 bases from J, with 23 bases between. Germline CDR1 reads LNHDA; CDR2 reads SQIVND (reference sequence). V usage is TRBV19 and J usage is TRBJ1-2; tentatively, D is TRBD1 (5 bases). The sample consisted of PBMCs. The receptor was derived from a woman between 40 and 50 years old in good health and CMV-seronegative. The chain's CDR3 is CASSSGNSGTAFYGYTF. The CDR3 coding sequence is TGTGCCAGTAGTTCAGGGAATTCGGGTACAGCGTTCTATGGCTACACCTTC.